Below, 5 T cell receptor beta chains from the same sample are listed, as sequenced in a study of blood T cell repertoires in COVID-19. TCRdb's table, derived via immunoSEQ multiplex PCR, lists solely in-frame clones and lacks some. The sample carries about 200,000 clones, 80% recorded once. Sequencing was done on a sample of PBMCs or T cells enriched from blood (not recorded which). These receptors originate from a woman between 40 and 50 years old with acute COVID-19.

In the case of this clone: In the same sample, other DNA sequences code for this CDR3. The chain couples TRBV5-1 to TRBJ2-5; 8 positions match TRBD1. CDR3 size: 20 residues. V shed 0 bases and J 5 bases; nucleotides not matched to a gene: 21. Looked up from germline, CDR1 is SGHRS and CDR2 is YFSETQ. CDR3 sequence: CASSLGRQGAFRRPGETQYF. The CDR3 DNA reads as TGCGCCAGCAGCTTGGGGCGGCAGGGGGCGTTTCGAAGACCGGGGGAGACCCAGTACTTC. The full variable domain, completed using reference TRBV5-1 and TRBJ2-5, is KAGVTQTPRYLIKTRGQQVTLSCSPISGHRSVSWYQQTPGQGLQFLFEYFSETQRNKGNFPGRFSGRQFSNSRSEMNVSTLELGDSALYLCASSLGRQGAFRRPGETQYFGPGTRLLVL.

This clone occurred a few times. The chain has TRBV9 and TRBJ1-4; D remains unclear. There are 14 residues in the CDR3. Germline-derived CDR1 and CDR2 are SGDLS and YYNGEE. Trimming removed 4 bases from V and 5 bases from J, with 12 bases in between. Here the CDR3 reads CASSSRTGNEKLFF. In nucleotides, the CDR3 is TGTGCCAGCAGCTCACGGACGGGAAATGAAAAACTGTTTTTT.

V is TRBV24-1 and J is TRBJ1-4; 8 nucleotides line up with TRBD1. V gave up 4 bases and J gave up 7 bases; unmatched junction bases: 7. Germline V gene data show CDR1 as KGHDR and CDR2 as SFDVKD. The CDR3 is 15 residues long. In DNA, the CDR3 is TGTGCCACCAGTGACACGCAGGGGGCCGGTGAAAAACTGTTTTTT. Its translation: CATSDTQGAGEKLFF.

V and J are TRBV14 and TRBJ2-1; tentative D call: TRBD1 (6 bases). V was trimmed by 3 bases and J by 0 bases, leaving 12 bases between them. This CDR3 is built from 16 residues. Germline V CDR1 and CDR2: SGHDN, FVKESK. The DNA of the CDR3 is TGTGCCAGCAGCCAGGGGGCCAAGAGCTCCTACAATGAGCAGTTCTTC. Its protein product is CASSQGAKSSYNEQFF.

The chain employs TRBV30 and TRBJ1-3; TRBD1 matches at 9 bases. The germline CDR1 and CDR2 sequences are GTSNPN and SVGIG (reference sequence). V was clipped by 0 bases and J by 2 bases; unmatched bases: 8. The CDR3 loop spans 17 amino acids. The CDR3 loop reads CAWSVPGQGGAGNTIYF. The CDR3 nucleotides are TGTGCCTGGAGTGTACCGGGACAGGGAGGGGCTGGAAACACCATATATTTT.